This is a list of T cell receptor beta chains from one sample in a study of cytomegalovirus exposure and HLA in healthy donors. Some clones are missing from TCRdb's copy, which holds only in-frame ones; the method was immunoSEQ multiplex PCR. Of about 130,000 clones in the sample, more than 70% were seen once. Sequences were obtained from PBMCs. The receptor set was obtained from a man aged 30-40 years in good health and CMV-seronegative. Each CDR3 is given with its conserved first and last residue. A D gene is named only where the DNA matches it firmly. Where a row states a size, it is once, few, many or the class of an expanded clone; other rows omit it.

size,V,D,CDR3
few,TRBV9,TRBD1,CASSVGQGIDTQYF
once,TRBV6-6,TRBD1,CASRTDRVNGYTF
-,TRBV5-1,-,CASSLEVANTEAFF
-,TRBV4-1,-,CASSQEEVGGGVGGYTF
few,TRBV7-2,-,CASSRETTTGELFF
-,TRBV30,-,CAWSVGDTGELFF
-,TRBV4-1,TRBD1,CASSSPSRGRDTQYF
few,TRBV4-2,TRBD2,CASSRSLPGGAVSGANVLTF
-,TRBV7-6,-,CASSLGRGDGYTF
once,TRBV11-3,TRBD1,CASSLAHRGAEAFF
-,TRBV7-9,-,CASSYSGRDHYGYTF
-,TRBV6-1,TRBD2,CASSDPPGGQTDTQYF
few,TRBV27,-,CASSLSLNTGELFF
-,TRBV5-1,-,CASSLVRLQGMNTEAFF
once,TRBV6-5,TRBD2,CASSVKAGGPYEQYF
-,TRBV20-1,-,CKPQRTYEQYF
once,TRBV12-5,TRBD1,CASGLVRQGSPWVEQFF
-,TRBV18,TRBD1,CASSRQGDQPQHF
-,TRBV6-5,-,CASSSGLRETEAFF